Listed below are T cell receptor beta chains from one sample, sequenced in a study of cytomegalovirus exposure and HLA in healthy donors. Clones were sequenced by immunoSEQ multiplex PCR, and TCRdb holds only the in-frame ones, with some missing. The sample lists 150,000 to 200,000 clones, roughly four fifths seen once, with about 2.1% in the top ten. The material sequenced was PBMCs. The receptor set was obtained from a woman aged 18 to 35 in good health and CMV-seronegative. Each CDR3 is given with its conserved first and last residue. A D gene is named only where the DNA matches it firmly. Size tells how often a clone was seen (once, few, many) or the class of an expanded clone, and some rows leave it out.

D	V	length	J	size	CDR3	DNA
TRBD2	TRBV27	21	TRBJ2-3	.	CASSLKGTGTSGFPQAATQYF	TGTGCCAGCAGTTTAAAAGGGACCGGGACTAGCGGGTTCCCCCAAGCCGCTACGCAGTATTTT
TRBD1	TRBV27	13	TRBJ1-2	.	CASSLRDSYGYTF	TGTGCCAGCAGTTTACGGGACAGCTATGGCTACACCTTC
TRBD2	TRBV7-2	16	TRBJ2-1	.	CASSPPGLAGLKEQFF	TGTGCCAGCAGCCCCCCGGGACTAGCGGGACTGAAGGAGCAGTTCTTC
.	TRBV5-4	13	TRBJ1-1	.	CASSLRQNTEAFF	TGTGCCAGCAGCCTCCGACAGAACACTGAAGCTTTCTTT
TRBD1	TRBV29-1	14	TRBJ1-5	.	CSVRGHNSNQPQHF	TGCAGCGTGAGGGGGCACAATAGCAATCAGCCCCAGCATTTT
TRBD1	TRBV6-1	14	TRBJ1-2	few	CASSAAGQRYGYTF	TGTGCCAGCAGTGCCGCGGGACAGAGATATGGCTACACCTTC
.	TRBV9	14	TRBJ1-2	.	CASSPTTGIYGYTF	TGTGCCAGCAGCCCCACGACAGGAATCTATGGCTACACCTTC
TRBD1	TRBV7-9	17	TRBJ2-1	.	CSSSLNYGTGTYNEQFF	TGTTCCAGCAGCTTAAATTACGGGACAGGGACCTACAATGAGCAGTTCTTC
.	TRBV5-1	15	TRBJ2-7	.	CASSLDGIYSYEQYF	TGCGCCAGCAGCTTGGACGGTATATACTCCTACGAGCAGTACTTC
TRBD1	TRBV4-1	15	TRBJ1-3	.	CASSQAGTGGNTIYF	TGCGCCAGCAGCCAAGCCGGGACAGGGGGAAACACCATATATTTT
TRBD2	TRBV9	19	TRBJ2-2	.	CASSVGRTGLGSNTGELFF	TGTGCCAGCAGCGTAGGTCGTACGGGACTAGGATCGAACACCGGGGAGCTGTTTTTT
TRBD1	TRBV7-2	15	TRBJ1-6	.	CASRPQGVLPGPLHF	TGTGCCAGCAGACCACAGGGGGTTCTTCCCGGACCCCTCCACTTT
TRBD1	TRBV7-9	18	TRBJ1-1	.	CASSLKSGTEGGYTEAFF	TGTGCCAGCAGCCTAAAGTCCGGGACAGAAGGTGGGTACACTGAAGCTTTCTTT
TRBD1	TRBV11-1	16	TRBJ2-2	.	CASSRPRTGRTGELFF	TGTGCCAGCAGCCGGCCCAGGACAGGGAGAACCGGGGAGCTGTTTTTT
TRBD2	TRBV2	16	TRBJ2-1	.	CASSEQGLAAGDEQFF	TGTGCCAGCAGTGAACAGGGTCTAGCGGCAGGCGATGAGCAGTTCTTC
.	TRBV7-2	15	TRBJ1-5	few	CASSLEGFRNQPQHF	TGTGCCAGCAGCTTGGAGGGTTTTCGCAATCAGCCCCAGCATTTT
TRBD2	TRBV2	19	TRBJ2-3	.	CASSERTSGFALRTDTQYF	TGTGCCAGCAGTGAACGGACTAGCGGATTTGCATTGCGCACAGATACGCAGTATTTT
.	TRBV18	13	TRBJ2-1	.	CASSPAGGNEQFF	TGTGCCAGCTCACCCGCAGGAGGGAATGAGCAGTTCTTC
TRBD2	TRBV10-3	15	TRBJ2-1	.	CAISESTGLTDEQFF	TGTGCCATCAGTGAGTCGACGGGACTAACCGATGAGCAGTTCTTC
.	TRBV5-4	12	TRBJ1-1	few	CASRNGDSEAFF	TGTGCCAGCAGAAACGGAGACAGTGAAGCTTTCTTT
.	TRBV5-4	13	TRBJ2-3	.	CASSFQSTDTQYF	TGTGCCAGCAGCTTCCAAAGCACAGATACGCAGTATTTT
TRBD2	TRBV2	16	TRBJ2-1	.	CASSGGLAGLYNEQFF	TGTGCCAGCAGTGGGGGCCTAGCGGGGCTATACAATGAGCAGTTCTTC
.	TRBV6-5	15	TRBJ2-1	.	CASSYLGSSYNEQFF	TGTGCCAGCAGTTACTTGGGGAGCTCCTACAATGAGCAGTTCTTC
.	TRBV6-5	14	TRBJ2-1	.	CASSLLTGSNEQFF	TGTGCCAGCAGTCTCCTAACAGGGAGCAATGAGCAGTTCTTC
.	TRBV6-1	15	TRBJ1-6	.	CASSEFTRGNSPLHF	TGTGCCAGCAGTGAATTCACCAGGGGCAATTCACCCCTCCACTTT
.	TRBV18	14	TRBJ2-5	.	CASSPIGEQETQYF	TGTGCCAGCTCACCCATCGGGGAACAAGAGACCCAGTACTTC
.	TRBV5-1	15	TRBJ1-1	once	CASSPRQELNTEAFF	TGCGCCAGCAGCCCACGACAGGAACTGAACACTGAAGCTTTCTTT
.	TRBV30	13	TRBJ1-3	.	CAWSVNQGNTIYF	TGTGCCTGGAGTGTAAATCAGGGAAACACCATATATTTT
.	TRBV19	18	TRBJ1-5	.	CASSITSSWGPGNQPQHF	TGTGCCAGTAGTATTACATCGTCATGGGGGCCGGGCAATCAGCCCCAGCATTTT